Listed below are T cell receptor beta chains from one sample, sequenced in a study of CD8 T cells in ankylosing spondylitis. TCRdb ran MiXCR on the 5' RACE reads and lists one entry per CDR3 protein. The table has 200,000 to 300,000 distinct CDR3 sequences, 20% to 30% seen once. The source material was blood, either unsorted or a sorted T cell fraction (not recorded which). These receptors all come from a male donor with ankylosing spondylitis or in good health (not recorded which). CDR3s include the opening cysteine and the closing phenylalanine or tryptophan. The D gene is left open where the match is weak. Expanded clones get a size class; other rows say once, few or many, or leave the size out.

>TRBV24-1|.|TRBJ2-3|.
TGTGCCACCAGTGATTTGACAGGGCGAGATACGCAGTATTTT
CATSDLTGRDTQYF
>TRBV20-1|many|TRBJ2-3|.
TGCAGTGCTAGCCCGACTGGTGGTACGCAGTATTTT
CSASPTGGTQYF
>TRBV29-1|many|TRBJ2-5|.
TGCAGCGTCGGACTGCGAGGGGAGACCCAGTACTTC
CSVGLRGETQYF
>TRBV5-1|.|TRBJ2-1|.
TGCGCCAGCAGCTTGGCCCGCGACAGCGAATACAATGAGCAGTTCTTC
CASSLARDSEYNEQFF
>TRBV12-3/TRBV12-4|.|TRBJ2-7|.
TGTGCCAGCAGTTTAGGCGGCAGGGGATGGTACGAGCAGTACTTC
CASSLGGRGWYEQYF
>TRBV7-9|.|TRBJ1-4|.
TGTGCCAGCAGCCAACCGGGCGAAAAACTGTTTTTT
CASSQPGEKLFF
>TRBV2|few|TRBJ1-5|.
TGTGCCAGCAGACCGGACCCTGCCAATCAGCCCCAGCATTTT
CASRPDPANQPQHF
>TRBV7-3|few|TRBJ2-3|.
TGTGCCAGCAGCTTACAGGGAGGAACGCAGTATTTT
CASSLQGGTQYF
>TRBV29-1|many|TRBJ2-3|TRBD2
TGCAGCGTTCTAGCGGGGGGCAACACAGATACGCAGTATTTT
CSVLAGGNTDTQYF
>TRBV20-1|many|TRBJ1-2|.
TGCAGTGCTATTAGACCTAACTATGGCTACACCTTC
CSAIRPNYGYTF
>TRBV3-1|.|TRBJ2-5|.
TGTGCCAGCAGCCCCTCTCCCCAGGTCCAAGAGACCCAGTACTTC
CASSPSPQVQETQYF
>TRBV4-1|many|TRBJ2-3|.
TGCGCCAGCAGCCAAGAGGGTGCTCCTCAAGGAGATACGCAGTATTTT
CASSQEGAPQGDTQYF
>TRBV28|few|TRBJ2-7|TRBD2
TGTGCCAGCACGGGGGGGGGTAGCTCCTACGAGCAGTACTTC
CASTGGGSSYEQYF
>TRBV6-1|once|TRBJ2-1|.
TGTGCCAGCAGTCGAAATCCCAGGGGTCATGAGCAGTTCTTC
CASSRNPRGHEQFF
>TRBV18|.|TRBJ2-5|.
TGTGCCAGCTCACCACCTTGGGGCAGATGGGAGACCCAGTACTTC
CASSPPWGRWETQYF
>TRBV20-1|once|TRBJ2-1|TRBD1
TGCAGTGCTGGAGACAGGGCGCAGGGCAATGAGCAGTTCTTC
CSAGDRAQGNEQFF
>TRBV6-2/TRBV6-3|many|TRBJ2-7|.
TGTGCCAGCAGTACCATGGGACGGTTTAGCTCCTACGAGCAGTACTTC
CASSTMGRFSSYEQYF
>TRBV10-1|.|TRBJ2-3|.
TGCGCCAGCAGTGGCTCGGGAAGGGAGCTTGGCACAGATACGCAGTATTTT
CASSGSGRELGTDTQYF
>TRBV7-7|many|TRBJ2-3|.
TGTGCCAGCAGCTTATCGGAGGCAGATACGCAGTATTTT
CASSLSEADTQYF
>TRBV3-1|.|TRBJ1-5|TRBD1
TGTGCCAGCAGCCGGGGGATTGGACAGGGGGTTCAGCCCCAGCATTTT
CASSRGIGQGVQPQHF
>TRBV20-1|.|TRBJ1-6|.
TGCAGTGCTAGAGTCCCAGGGGTCGTTCGGTCACCCCTCCACTTT
CSARVPGVVRSPLHF
>TRBV11-2|.|TRBJ1-4|.
TGTGCCAGCAGCCCATACGGGGTGGAGGGTGAAAAACTGTTTTTT
CASSPYGVEGEKLFF
>TRBV4-2|.|TRBJ2-7|TRBD1
TGTGCCAGCAGCGCTACGGACAGGGGAGGTTCCTACGAGCAGTACTTC
CASSATDRGGSYEQYF
>TRBV28|.|TRBJ1-2|TRBD1
TGTGCCAGCAGTCCCCGGGACAGGAAAGGTTATGGCTACACCTTC
CASSPRDRKGYGYTF